The rows below give T cell receptor beta chains drawn from one sample of a study of T cell changes during pregnancy in multiple sclerosis. Using immunoSEQ multiplex PCR, the repertoire was profiled, and TCRdb retains in-frame clones only, with some absent. The table lists about 46,000 clones, 80% to 95% of them singletons. The sample in question was CD8+ T cells from peripheral blood mononuclear cells, obtained in the second trimester of pregnancy. These receptors were taken from a female donor with multiple sclerosis, enrolled in a pregnancy study. Both conserved end residues are part of each CDR3. D genes are given only for firm matches. Not every row has a clone size; where given, it reads once, few, many or a size class.

>TRBD1|once|TRBV6-6|TRBJ2-7
CAAAPDRAYEQYF
>NA|NA|TRBV6-6|TRBJ1-3
CASSYTTLPQGNTIYF
>TRBD2|NA|TRBV29-1|TRBJ2-7
CSGSGLAGVSSYEQYF
>TRBD2|NA|TRBV9|TRBJ2-1
CASSRDYVAYNEQFF
>TRBD2|NA|TRBV7-6|TRBJ2-2
CASSLLAGGRTGELFF
>NA|once|TRBV5-4|TRBJ1-2
CASTPRLNYGYTF
>TRBD1|once|TRBV9|TRBJ2-2
CASSPTGANTGELFF
>TRBD1|NA|TRBV5-4|TRBJ1-1
CASSLEGQGNTEAFF
>NA|once|TRBV29-1|TRBJ2-7
CSVDSSYEQYF
>NA|NA|TRBV27|TRBJ2-1
CASSLLGGYNEQFF
>TRBD2|NA|TRBV7-6|TRBJ2-2
CASSRETSGVLGTGELFF
>NA|NA|TRBV13|TRBJ2-7
CASSFSSYEQYF
>NA|NA|TRBV5-6|TRBJ1-1
CASSLGQGLAFF
>NA|NA|TRBV11-2|TRBJ2-1
CASSLWTTSYNEQFF
>NA|NA|TRBV9|TRBJ2-7
CASSFHNSPHEQYF
>NA|NA|TRBV6-4|TRBJ2-3
CASSGGTDTQYF
>TRBD1|NA|TRBV30|TRBJ2-1
CAWTRNDREYEQFF
>NA|NA|TRBV18|TRBJ1-1
CASSLGAPGTEAFF